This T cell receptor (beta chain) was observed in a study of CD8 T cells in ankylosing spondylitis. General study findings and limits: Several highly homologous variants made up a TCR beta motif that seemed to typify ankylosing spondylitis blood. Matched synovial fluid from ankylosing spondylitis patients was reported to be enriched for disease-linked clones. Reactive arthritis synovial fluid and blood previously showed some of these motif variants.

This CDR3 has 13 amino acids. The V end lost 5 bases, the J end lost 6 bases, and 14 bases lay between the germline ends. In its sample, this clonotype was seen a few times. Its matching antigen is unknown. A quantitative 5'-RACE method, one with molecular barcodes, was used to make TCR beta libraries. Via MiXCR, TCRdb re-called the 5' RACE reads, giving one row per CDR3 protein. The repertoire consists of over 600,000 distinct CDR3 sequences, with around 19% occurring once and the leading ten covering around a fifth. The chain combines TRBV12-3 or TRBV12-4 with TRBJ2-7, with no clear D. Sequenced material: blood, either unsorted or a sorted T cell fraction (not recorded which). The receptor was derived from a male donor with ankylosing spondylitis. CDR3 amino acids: CASSLTLGSEQYF. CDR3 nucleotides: TGTGCCAGCAGTCTCACCTTGGGGTCCGAGCAGTACTTC.